These T cell receptor beta chains were read from a single sample in a study of cytomegalovirus exposure and HLA in healthy donors. Repertoires were generated with immunoSEQ multiplex PCR, while TCRdb's copy carries only in-frame clones and drops some. The table includes about 140,000 clones, roughly 73% detected once. Source material: PBMCs. These receptors came from a man younger than 35 in good health and CMV-seropositive. Each CDR3 is given with its conserved first and last residue. The D gene is left open where the match is weak. Rows may omit the clone size; those that give it use once, few, many or a size class.

.	TRBD2	TRBJ2-7	TRBV6-5	CASSSGRGLGEQYF	TGTGCCAGCAGTAGCGGGAGGGGATTAGGGGAGCAGTACTTC
.	.	TRBJ1-4	TRBV28	CASSRRETNEKLFF	TGTGCCAGCAGTCGCAGGGAAACTAATGAAAAACTGTTTTTT
.	TRBD1	TRBJ2-2	TRBV29-1	CSVGGQGIDTGELFF	TGCAGCGTTGGGGGACAGGGTATCGACACCGGGGAGCTGTTTTTT
.	TRBD2	TRBJ2-7	TRBV30	CAWVDVGGGSDEQYF	TGTGCCTGGGTCGATGTCGGGGGAGGGTCGGACGAGCAGTACTTC
few	.	TRBJ2-7	TRBV5-1	CASSIRDKAYEQYF	TGCGCCAGCAGCATCCGGGACAAGGCCTACGAGCAGTACTTC
.	TRBD1	TRBJ2-7	TRBV5-1	CASSPDWGQGRHEQYF	TGCGCCAGCAGCCCGGATTGGGGACAGGGGCGGCACGAGCAGTACTTC
.	.	TRBJ2-7	TRBV15	CATSRDMGRYEQYF	TGTGCCACCAGCAGAGATATGGGGCGATACGAGCAGTACTTC
.	.	TRBJ1-5	TRBV4-1	CASSLWDTEDQPQHF	TGCGCCAGCAGCCTTTGGGACACGGAGGATCAGCCCCAGCATTTT
few	.	TRBJ2-1	TRBV11-3	CASSSRGRTSYNEQFF	TGTGCCAGCAGCTCCCGAGGGCGAACCTCCTACAATGAGCAGTTCTTC
.	TRBD2	TRBJ2-1	TRBV7-9	CSSSLGGGLAGGREQFF	TGTTCCAGCAGCTTAGGGGGAGGACTAGCGGGAGGAAGAGAGCAGTTCTTC
.	TRBD1	TRBJ2-2	TRBV7-9	CASSHTDRDTGELFF	TGTGCCAGCAGCCACACGGACAGGGACACCGGGGAGCTGTTTTTT
.	.	TRBJ2-2	TRBV6-5	CASSYFSTGELFF	TGTGCCAGCAGTTATTTCTCCACCGGGGAGCTGTTTTTT
.	TRBD1	TRBJ1-2	TRBV11-2	CASRNWEAGGSFYGYTF	TGTGCCAGCAGAAACTGGGAGGCAGGGGGGAGCTTCTATGGCTACACCTTC
few	.	TRBJ2-7	TRBV7-9	CASSLDYGTYEQYF	TGTGCCAGCAGCTTAGACTACGGAACCTACGAGCAGTACTTC
.	TRBD1	TRBJ2-1	TRBV2	CAGQDLDNEQFF	TGTGCCGGACAGGATTTAGACAATGAGCAGTTCTTC
.	TRBD1	TRBJ1-2	TRBV11-1	CASSLGHRGNDYGYTF	TGTGCCAGCAGCTTAGGTCACAGGGGGAATGACTATGGCTACACCTTC